In this sample, the clone carrying this T cell receptor (beta chain) turned up once. Its antigen is undetermined. Generated by immunoSEQ multiplex PCR, the TCRdb table keeps only in-frame clones and is missing some. The sample consists of about 150,000 clones, less than 90% of them appearing once. The entry originates in a study of T cell responses to AZD1222 COVID-19 vaccine. On the study more broadly: Pooled together were second doses at about 4 or about 12 weeks. Study outcomes and limitations: White British donors predominated, females outnumbered males, and clonal diversity was possibly underestimated. Researchers report vaccine-associated CD4 TCRs spanning spike, with dominance at 160-218 and 743-854. A reported finding is that nearly half of spike-specific TCRs target unmutated variant regions.

The TCR was taken from an adult in good health. This sample comprised peripheral blood, obtained on day 0 of AZD1222 vaccination.

In nucleotides, the CDR3 is TGTGCCAGCAAAAGACAGGGGGTGGAAGGCTACACCTTC. Protein product: CASKRQGVEGYTF. This chain uses TRBV6-5 with TRBJ1-2; 9 positions agree with TRBD1. Germline loops: CDR1 MNHEY, CDR2 SVGAGI. Unmatched junction bases numbered 8, after V lost 7 bases and J lost 8 bases. The CDR3 covers 13 residues.